This T cell receptor (beta chain) comes out of a study of T cell changes during pregnancy in multiple sclerosis. The CDR3 is 11 residues long. V dropped 7 bases and J dropped 3 bases, with 10 bases sitting between them. Germline loops: CDR1 SQVTM, CDR2 ANQGSEA. Here immunoSEQ multiplex PCR was the method, and the copy in TCRdb shows in-frame clones only, minus some. The table records roughly 71,000 clones, more than 85% of them present only once. This clone was picked up one time. This material consisted of peripheral blood, taken in the first trimester of pregnancy. The receptor was derived from a female donor in good health, enrolled as a control in a pregnancy study. This chain connects TRBV29-1 to TRBJ2-7, with unresolved D. CDR3 in DNA: TGCAGCGGTAGTGTGAACTACGAGCAGTACTTC. Residues: CSGSVNYEQYF.